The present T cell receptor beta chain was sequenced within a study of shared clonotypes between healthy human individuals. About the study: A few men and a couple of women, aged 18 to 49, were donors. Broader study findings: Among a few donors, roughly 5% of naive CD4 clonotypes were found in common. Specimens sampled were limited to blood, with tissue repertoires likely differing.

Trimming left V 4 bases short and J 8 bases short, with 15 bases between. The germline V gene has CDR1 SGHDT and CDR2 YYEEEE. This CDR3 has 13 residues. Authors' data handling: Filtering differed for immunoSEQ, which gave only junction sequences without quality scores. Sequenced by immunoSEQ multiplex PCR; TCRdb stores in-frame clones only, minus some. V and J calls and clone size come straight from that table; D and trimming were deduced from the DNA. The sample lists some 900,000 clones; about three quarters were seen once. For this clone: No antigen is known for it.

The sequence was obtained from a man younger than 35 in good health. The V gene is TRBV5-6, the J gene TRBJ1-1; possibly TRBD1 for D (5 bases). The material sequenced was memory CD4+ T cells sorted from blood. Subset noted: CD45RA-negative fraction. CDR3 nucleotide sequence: TGTGCCAGCAGCCACGGGCCCGGACAAGAAGCTTTCTTT. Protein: CASSHGPGQEAFF.